The 12 T cell receptor beta chains below were found in one sample sequenced in a study of OX40 agonist ivuxolimab in advanced cancers. Measured with immunoSEQ multiplex PCR; TCRdb has only the in-frame clones, and not every one. The sample carries 25,000 to 40,000 clones, around nine tenths recorded once. The starting material was CD4+ or CD8+ T cells sorted from blood, obtained in a trial of the OX40 agonist ivuxolimab. The source of these receptors is an adult with an advanced solid tumor such as melanoma, head and neck, liver or kidney cancer.

This chain connects TRBV4-2 to TRBJ1-3; D is possibly TRBD1 (6 bases). The germline V gene has CDR1 LGHNA and CDR2 YNFKEQ. V lost 0 bases to trimming and J lost 0 bases, with 15 bases between them. This CDR3 is built from 18 residues. CDR3 in amino acids: CASSQEAGASLSGNTIYF. The DNA for the CDR3 is TGTGCCAGCAGCCAAGAGGCAGGGGCCAGCCTCTCTGGAAACACCATATATTTT.

V and J are TRBV27 and TRBJ1-2; D is unclear. Germline loops: CDR1 MNHEY, CDR2 SMNVEV (reference sequence). Trimming left V 5 bases short and J 4 bases short, with 11 bases between. CDR3 length: 13 amino acids. The CDR3 coding sequence is TGTGCCAGCAGTCCCGCGGGCGGCTATGGCTACACCTTC. This translates into CASSPAGGYGYTF.

Only one count was recorded for this clone. The gene calls are TRBV4-1 and TRBJ2-3; D remains unclear. CDR1 and CDR2 from the germline V gene are MGHRA and YSYEKL. The CDR3 consists of 15 residues. The V end lost 2 bases, the J end lost 6 bases, and 15 bases lay between the germline ends. The CDR3: CASSQRVGLKDTQYF. In DNA, the CDR3 is TGCGCCAGCAGCCAACGGGTAGGGCTCAAGGATACGCAGTATTTT.

V gene TRBV5-8 combines with J gene TRBJ2-6, with D unclear. The germline V gene encodes CDR1 SGHTS and CDR2 YDEGEE. V was shortened by 0 bases and J by 3 bases, with 16 bases between the two germline ends. This CDR3 comprises 18 residues. The CDR3 bases are TGTGCCAGCAGCTTGGTCGTCATAGATAGCCTTGGGGCCAACGTCCTGACTTTC. Its translation: CASSLVVIDSLGANVLTF.

This sequence joins TRBV7-6 and TRBJ1-1; the match to TRBD1 covers 9 bases. The CDR3 length is 18 residues. The germline V gene has CDR1 SGHVS and CDR2 FNYEAQ. Trimming at V came to 5 bases and at J to 3 bases, leaving 16 bases not matched to a gene. The CDR3: CASSNLRRQGDRDTEAFF. As DNA, the CDR3 is TGTGCCAGCAGCAATCTACGTAGACAGGGGGATCGTGACACTGAAGCTTTCTTT.

The chain employs TRBV4-2 and TRBJ2-1; 8 nucleotides match TRBD2. This CDR3 is built from 15 residues. Germline lookup yields CDR1 LGHNA and CDR2 YNFKEQ. V was clipped by 5 bases and J by 4 bases; unmatched bases: 7. CDR3 protein: CASSSLTGGYNEQFF. The CDR3 region has the DNA TGTGCCAGCAGCTCCCTTACGGGGGGGTACAATGAGCAGTTCTTC.

The V call is TRBV13, the J call TRBJ2-2; D unclear. Trimming cost V 5 bases and J 0 bases, with 19 bases left between them. The CDR3 is 18 residues long. Germline V gene lookup returns CDR1 PRHDT and CDR2 FYEKMQ (reference sequence). The CDR3 nucleotides read TGTGCCAGCAGCGATAGAGGAAGCAGGAACTCGAACACCGGGGAGCTGTTTTTT. Translation gives CASSDRGSRNSNTGELFF.

The chain recombines TRBV15 with TRBJ1-3; D gene uncertain. The CDR3 consists of 18 residues. Deletions cut 3 bases from V and 0 bases from J, with 18 bases between. Germline values: CDR1 LNHNV, CDR2 YYDKDF (reference sequence). DNA of the CDR3: TGTGCCACCAGCAGCGAACCCGGGCAAGTAAACTCTGGAAACACCATATATTTT. This sequence encodes CATSSEPGQVNSGNTIYF. Filled out from reference TRBV15 and TRBJ1-3, the complete variable domain reads DAMVIQNPRYQVTQFGKPVTLSCSQTLNHNVMYWYQQKSSQAPKLLFHYYDKDFNNEADTPDNFQSRRPNTSFCFLDIRSPGLGDTAMYLCATSSEPGQVNSGNTIYFGEGSWLTVV.

V usage is TRBV28 and J usage is TRBJ1-3; 8 nucleotides line up with TRBD1. J lost 4 bases, V lost 6 bases, and 8 bases had no gene match. The germline V gene encodes CDR1 MDHEN and CDR2 SYDVKM. The CDR3 is 15 amino acids. The CDR3 is CASSPSDRGGNTIYF. As DNA, the CDR3 is TGTGCCAGCAGCCCGAGTGACAGGGGAGGAAACACCATATATTTT.

The rearrangement joins TRBV5-4 to TRBJ2-6; D unclear. V lost 4 bases and J lost 2, with 7 bases in between. The CDR3 extends over 14 amino acids. CDR1 is SGHNT and CDR2 is YYREEE in the germline V gene (reference sequence). The CDR3: CASSPTAGANVLTF. DNA for the CDR3: TGTGCCAGCAGCCCTACGGCTGGGGCCAACGTCCTGACTTTC.

The chain carries TRBV7-9 and TRBJ1-1; the D gene is possibly TRBD1 (5 bases). This CDR3 spans 19 amino acids. The V gene lost 1 base and the J gene lost 1 base, with 22 bases spanning the gap. CDR1 SEHNR and CDR2 FQNEAQ come from the germline V gene (reference sequence). The CDR3 reads CASSLVDFRQGDWNTEAFF. DNA of the CDR3: TGTGCCAGCAGCTTAGTTGATTTCAGGCAGGGCGATTGGAACACTGAAGCTTTCTTT.

The V call is TRBV27, the J call TRBJ2-3; 10 nucleotides agree with TRBD2. Germline V gene lookup returns CDR1 MNHEY and CDR2 SMNVEV (reference sequence). This CDR3 has 15 amino acids. The V segment lost 7 bases and the J segment 6 bases; nucleotides outside the gene matches: 10. In DNA form, the CDR3 reads TGTGCCAGCACCACAAGCGGGGGGGCCATGGATACGCAGTATTTT. Its protein is CASTTSGGAMDTQYF.